Described below is a single T cell receptor beta chain sequence and its context. Its antigen is not yet known. No much larger clonotype is one base removed from it; base qualities were not supplied. The entry originates in a study of T-cell memory formation after mild COVID-19 (dated by TCRdb to 2020 to 2022). General notes on the study: TCR sequence clusters from the two donors were largely donor specific. In two donors, T-cell clones that expanded and contracted after mild COVID-19 were tracked by sequencing TCRalpha and TCRbeta repertoires over time. The cohort comprised two young, previously healthy adult volunteers, one female and one male.

The run used an Illumina NovaSeq 6000. TCRalpha and TCRbeta cDNA libraries were built by 5'RACE with constant-segment primers, adding sample barcodes and unique molecular identifiers. Trizol reagent was used to extract RNA from every sample. Library amplification was performed in two PCR steps, and a second sample barcode and Illumina TruSeq adapters were introduced in the second step. The libraries were sequenced on an Illumina NovaSeq using 2 x 150 bp paired-end reads. As for the authors' bioinformatics: Demultiplexing of reads and collapsing into UMI-guided consensus sequences were performed with migec v1.2.7. Using mixcr v2.1.11, the UMI consensuses were aligned to TRA and TRB V and J templates and assembled into clonotypes. Expanded or contracted clonotypes were those called significant by both edgeR and NoisET, with noise models trained on biological replicates. For edgeR calls, a false discovery rate-adjusted p below 0.01 and a log2 fold-change threshold of 1 were applied. PCA with hierarchical clustering of max-normalized trajectories of the 1000 most abundant clonotypes was used as exploratory dynamics analysis. The CD4 or CD8 phenotype of responding clones was assigned using the separately sequenced CD4+ and CD8+ repertoires. TCRdb ran its own pipeline on the public reads, namely fastp trimming at Q25 and MiXCR clone calling, and kept in-frame beta chains. Every CDR3 protein is listed once, alongside the most common genes and DNA of its rows. The V and J calls and clone size are TCRdb's, not the authors'. Counted in this sample were about 190,000 distinct CDR3 sequences; 15% to 20% of them appeared once. The ten largest clones take up about 2.4% of the sample.

At the junction V is shortened by 0 bases and J by 4 bases, with 12 bases in between. CDR1 is given as DFQATT and CDR2 as SNEGSKA, both from the germline V gene (reference sequence). The CDR3, from cysteine to phenylalanine, totals 14 residues. The retained sequence is limited to the CDR3, 42 bases, with the frame set at the first base. General study outcomes and caveats: Some responding clones were detected in pre-infection memory, suggesting pre-existing cross-reactive memory T cells joined the SARS-CoV-2 response. The study included only a couple of mild cases, and larger cohorts that include severe cases with pre-infection samples were judged to be necessary. Contracting CD4+ clones were located mainly in the CM and EM memory subsets, whereas CD8+ clones were found to be enriched in EMRA. Whether the second-wave clones peaking on day 37 were SARS-CoV-2 specific was not confirmed. Balanced CD4/CD8 phenotypes were observed for clones contracting from day 15 to 85, whereas a bias towards CD4+ was observed for a second wave of clones expanding from day 15 to 37.

Ficoll-Paque density gradient centrifugation was used to isolate PBMCs. The chain joins TRBV20-1 to TRBJ1-2; the D gene identity is not certain. The TCR originated in an adult woman who had mild COVID-19 (a few samples of this study predate the infection). The sample titles of this study are shuffled in the database, so cell type and time point are left out; the donor was told from shared clones. Sequenced sample: PBMCs or a T cell subset sorted from them (not recorded which). The CDR3 reads CSARDQSWGYGYTF. In nucleotide form, the sequence is TGCAGTGCTAGAGATCAGAGTTGGGGCTATGGCTACACCTTC.